The clone carrying this TCR beta chain has only one observation. Looked up from germline, CDR1 is SGHVS and CDR2 is FQNEAQ. CDR3 length: 13 amino acids. V was trimmed by 1 base and J by 5 bases, leaving 7 bases between them. This sample stems from a study of blood T cell repertoires in COVID-19. The wider study: PBMCs, B-cell-depleted T cells, or T cells were the source of the cDNA or gDNA that made up the material.

Original methodology: Amplifying reference gene primers gave estimates of nucleated cell counts. Here immunoSEQ multiplex PCR was the method, and the copy in TCRdb shows in-frame clones only, minus some. That table supplies the V and J calls and clone size; D and trimming were determined from the DNA. The sample contains 100,000 to 150,000 clones, about 70% of which appear only once. The specimen was peripheral blood. J is TRBJ2-3 and V is TRBV7-8; tentatively, D is TRBD2 (5 bases). This sequence was found in a man in his sixties with acute or convalescent COVID-19. The CDR3 DNA reads TGTGCCAGCAGCTTAGGGACTGGAGATACGCAGTATTTT. Its translation: CASSLGTGDTQYF.